A single sample gave rise to the 26 T cell receptor beta chains below, sequenced in a study of human T cells and chemical hapten exposure. TCRdb called the RACE reads again in MiXCR, with one record for every CDR3 protein. The sample has about 190,000 distinct CDR3 sequences, around 23% seen once; the top ten hold roughly 2.5%. Time point of the sample: patch test 3, about 24 weeks after DPC sensitization. Treatment: therapeutic diphenylcyclopropenone sensitization with weekly scalp DPC. The starting material was whole blood, obtained in connection with sensitization to the hapten diphenylcyclopropenone (DPC). These receptors originate from a woman in her thirties or forties with alopecia areata. Some clones in this sample may be carry-over from other donors' samples.

The rearrangement links TRBV27 to TRBJ2-1; the match to TRBD1 covers 10 bases. This CDR3 comprises 15 residues. V dropped 6 bases and J dropped 4; count of bases not matched to a gene: 6. Germline assignment: CDR1 MNHEY and CDR2 SMNVEV (reference sequence). The CDR3 reads CASRGRTGGYNEQFF. CDR3 bases: TGTGCCAGCAGGGGGAGGACAGGGGGATACAATGAGCAGTTCTTC.

As DNA, the CDR3 is TGTGCCAGCAGCTTAGGGGGTCTCGACTCTGGAAACACCATATATTTT. Amino acid sequence: CASSLGGLDSGNTIYF. This chain connects TRBV7-6 to TRBJ1-3; unclear D gene. In germline, CDR1 is SGHVS, CDR2 FNYEAQ. This CDR3 is built from 16 residues. The V end was cut by 1 base, the J end by 0 bases, with 10 bases between.

This chain connects TRBV29-1 to TRBJ2-7; no reliable D call. The CDR3 length is 13 residues. With 3 bases removed from V and 2 bases from J, the gap between germline ends came to 11 bases. The germline V gene has CDR1 SQVTM and CDR2 ANQGSEA. The chain's CDR3 is CSVEKGKAYEQYF. CDR3 DNA: TGCAGCGTTGAGAAGGGCAAAGCCTACGAGCAGTACTTC.

J is TRBJ1-5 and V is TRBV7-2; possible D gene TRBD1, 6 bases. Trimming cost V 5 bases and J 0 bases, with 11 bases left between them. The germline V gene encodes CDR1 SGHTA and CDR2 FQGNSA. CDR3 size: 15 residues. The CDR3 sequence is CASSLDSYSNQPQHF. The CDR3 DNA follows: TGTGCCAGCAGCCTGGACAGCTATAGCAATCAGCCCCAGCATTTT.

The chain combines TRBV7-3 with TRBJ2-2, with D perhaps TRBD2 (5 bases). Trimming removed 2 bases from V and 4 bases from J, with 5 bases in between. This CDR3 region has 13 residues. Per the germline V gene, CDR1 is SGHTA and CDR2 is FQGTGA. The CDR3 sequence is CASSLGGTGELFF. CDR3 in DNA: TGTGCCAGCAGCTTAGGAGGCACCGGGGAGCTGTTTTTT.

The CDR3 sequence is CASTPRGDTYEQYF. The CDR3 DNA is TGTGCCAGCACTCCTAGGGGGGACACCTACGAGCAGTACTTC. The chain combines TRBV6-2 or TRBV6-3 with TRBJ2-7; D possibly uses TRBD1 or TRBD2 (6 bases each). Germline CDR1 is MNHEY and CDR2 is SVGEGT. The CDR3 extends over 14 amino acids. V lost 7 bases, J lost 2 bases, and 15 bases lay in between.

The chain has TRBV20-1 and TRBJ2-1, with D possibly matching TRBD2 (5 bases). This CDR3 region has 13 residues. The ends were cut back, 0 bases at V and 3 bases at J, with 6 bases in the middle. CDR1 is DFQATT and CDR2 is SNEGSKA in the germline V gene (reference sequence). The CDR3 protein is CSAREDFYNEQFF. For the CDR3, the DNA is TGCAGTGCTAGAGAGGACTTCTACAATGAGCAGTTCTTC.

The rearrangement joins TRBV4-3 to TRBJ2-5; D unclear. V lost 1 base and J 1 base, leaving 7 bases between the germline ends. The germline V gene has CDR1 LGHNA and CDR2 YSLEER. This CDR3 comprises 14 residues. CDR3 sequence: CASSQGAFQETQYF. The CDR3 nucleotides are TGCGCCAGCAGCCAAGGTGCCTTCCAAGAGACCCAGTACTTC.

This clonotype has just a few counts. The chain couples TRBV7-6 to TRBJ2-3; TRBD2 matches 7 bases. V gave up 0 bases and J gave up 6 bases; unmatched junction bases: 18. The germline V gene has CDR1 SGHVS and CDR2 FNYEAQ. This CDR3 is built from 19 residues. The CDR3 DNA sequence: TGTGCCAGCAGCTTAGCGGCGACGGGAGGACCGAATCATTTTGATACGCAGTATTTT. Protein sequence: CASSLAATGGPNHFDTQYF.

The J gene is TRBJ1-5, the V gene TRBV4-2, with 7 bases aligning to TRBD1. V shed 2 bases, J shed 2 bases, and the junction held 12 bases outside the gene matches. Germline V gene data show CDR1 as LGHNA and CDR2 as YNFKEQ. This CDR3 has 18 amino acids. As DNA, the CDR3 is TGTGCCAGCAGCCAACCGGGCAGGGGGGAGGGCGGCAATCAGCCCCAGCATTTT. Translation: CASSQPGRGEGGNQPQHF.

The chain combines TRBV20-1 with TRBJ1-5; 10 bases match TRBD1. Germline V gene sequence: CDR1 DFQATT, CDR2 SNEGSKA (reference sequence). The CDR3 has 14 amino acids. Trimming cost V 5 bases and J 3 bases; bases outside gene matches: 4. CDR3 sequence reads: CSAGDRGFNQPQHF. CDR3 bases: TGCAGTGCTGGGGACAGGGGTTTCAATCAGCCCCAGCATTTT.

This clonotype was detected a few times. This chain links TRBV20-1 with TRBJ2-1, with 11 bases aligning to TRBD1. This CDR3 spans 15 amino acids. Germline V lookup: CDR1 DFQATT, CDR2 SNEGSKA (reference sequence). Trimming removed 0 bases from V and 3 bases from J; junction bases left unmatched: 1. CDR3: CSARDGTGGYNEQFF. The CDR3 region has the DNA TGCAGTGCTAGAGATGGGACAGGGGGCTACAATGAGCAGTTCTTC.

The V call is TRBV20-1, the J call TRBJ2-7; D is perhaps TRBD1 or TRBD2 (5 bases each). V was trimmed by 3 bases and J by 2 bases, leaving 8 bases between them. The V gene's germline CDR1 is DFQATT and CDR2 SNEGSKA (reference sequence). The CDR3 is made up of 12 amino acids. CDR3 sequence reads: CSASGTPYEQYF. CDR3 DNA sequence: TGCAGTGCTAGCGGGACGCCCTACGAGCAGTACTTC.

The gene calls are TRBV14 and TRBJ2-7, with 8 positions matching TRBD1. Trimming took 3 bases from V and 6 from J; bases not matched to a gene: 7. Germline assignment: CDR1 SGHDN and CDR2 FVKESK. The CDR3 contains 14 residues. The CDR3 DNA sequence: TGTGCCAGCAGCCAGTATCAGGGGGCGGCCGAGCAGTACTTC. Residues: CASSQYQGAAEQYF.

The chain recombines TRBV27 with TRBJ2-2; tentatively, D is TRBD1 or TRBD2 (5 bases each). Germline values: CDR1 MNHEY, CDR2 SMNVEV (reference sequence). CDR3 length equals 17 residues. V lost 3 bases and J 5 bases, leaving 19 bases between the germline ends. In DNA, the CDR3 is TGTGCCAGCAGTTTTCGGCCTCCCGGGACGGTGACCGGGGAGCTGTTTTTT. It translates to CASSFRPPGTVTGELFF.

This chain uses TRBV12-3 or TRBV12-4 with TRBJ2-7; 10 nucleotides agree with TRBD1. V was clipped by 3 bases and J by 4 bases; unmatched bases: 3. The CDR3 is 14 residues long. CDR3 region: CASSLTGGFYEQYF. The CDR3 DNA reads as TGTGCCAGCAGTTTGACAGGGGGCTTTTACGAGCAGTACTTC.

This clonotype was observed a few times. This chain uses TRBV28 with TRBJ1-3; D perhaps matches TRBD1 (6 bases). Trimming left V 3 bases short and J 6 bases short, with 21 bases between. This CDR3 contains 17 residues. The V gene's germline CDR1 is MDHEN and CDR2 SYDVKM. CDR3 in DNA: TGTGCCAGCAGTTTGAGGGGACACCAGGTCTCGCCAAACACCATATATTTT. This translates into CASSLRGHQVSPNTIYF.

The genes are TRBV7-2 and TRBJ2-7, with 7 bases matching TRBD1. The CDR3 covers 15 residues. The V and J ends lost 3 bases and 3 bases, in that order; junction bases with no gene match: 8. Germline CDR1 reads SGHTA; CDR2 reads FQGNSA. The CDR3 sequence is CASSLGTASGYEQYF. CDR3 sequence (DNA): TGTGCCAGCAGCTTGGGGACAGCCTCCGGCTACGAGCAGTACTTC.

The chain uses TRBV27 and TRBJ2-6; 14 bases fit TRBD2. The CDR3 consists of 19 residues. V dropped 5 bases and J dropped 2; count of bases not matched to a gene: 8. Germline CDR1 is MNHEY and CDR2 is SMNVEV (reference sequence). The CDR3 DNA is TGTGCCAGCAGTCTCGGGGGACTAGCGGGAGTAACTGGGGCCAACGTCCTGACTTTC. Translated, it gives CASSLGGLAGVTGANVLTF.

This clonotype was found many times. J is TRBJ1-2 and V is TRBV10-3, with 7 bases matching TRBD1. The junction had 10 bases not matched to a gene; V was cut back by 4 bases and J by 5 bases. The CDR3 spans 15 residues. The germline V gene has CDR1 ENHRY and CDR2 SYGVKD. The CDR3, as DNA: TGTGCCATCAGTGGTTACAGGGGCAGCACATATGGCTACACCTTC. This codes for CAISGYRGSTYGYTF.

This clonotype was seen more than once but under ten times. The chain carries TRBV12-3 or TRBV12-4 and TRBJ2-1; TRBD2 matches at 10 bases. The CDR3 totals 15 residues. With V trimmed by 5 bases and J by 2 bases, 3 bases remained unmatched. The DNA for the CDR3 is TGTGCCAGCAGTCGGACTAGCGGAACCTACAATGAGCAGTTCTTC. It translates to CASSRTSGTYNEQFF.

Details on this clonotype: A much larger clone differs from this one at a single base, so this may be a read error. The genes are TRBV20-1 and TRBJ2-5; TRBD1 matches 9 bases. Germline CDR1 and CDR2: DFQATT and SNEGSKA (reference sequence). The CDR3 is made up of 12 amino acids. CDR3 nucleotides: TGCAGAGCTCCTGACAGGGGGGAGACCCAGTACTTC. Its protein product is CRAPDRGETQYF.

The chain joins TRBV4-1 to TRBJ2-1; D gene ambiguous. Per the germline V gene, CDR1 is MGHRA and CDR2 is YSYEKL. The CDR3 extends over 16 amino acids. V lost 1 base to trimming and J lost 0 bases, with 10 bases between them. CDR3 sequence: CASSQVLRSSYNEQFF. As DNA, the CDR3 is TGCGCCAGCAGCCAAGTCTTGAGGAGCTCCTACAATGAGCAGTTCTTC.

The gene calls are TRBV7-9 and TRBJ2-7; TRBD1 agrees at 11 bases. CDR1 and CDR2 (germline): SEHNR, FQNEAQ (reference sequence). The CDR3 has 16 amino acids. The trim removed 4 bases at V and 2 bases at J, leaving 7 bases unmatched. CDR3 sequence reads: CASSSNRDRGTYEQYF. In DNA form, the CDR3 reads TGTGCCAGCAGCTCAAACCGGGACAGGGGGACCTACGAGCAGTACTTC.

V gene TRBV29-1 combines with J gene TRBJ2-1, with D uncertain. This CDR3 comprises 12 residues. V lost 4 bases to trimming and J lost 8 bases, with 12 bases between them. Germline-derived CDR1 and CDR2 are SQVTM and ANQGSEA. The CDR3 protein is CSVAPPGDEQFF. The CDR3 nucleotides are TGCAGCGTTGCCCCCCCTGGGGATGAGCAGTTCTTC.

The sample holds many counts of this clonotype. This chain links TRBV20-1 with TRBJ1-1, with unresolved D. V was shortened by 5 bases and J by 1 base, with 20 bases between the two germline ends. This CDR3 comprises 16 residues. The germline CDR1 and CDR2 sequences are DFQATT and SNEGSKA (reference sequence). The CDR3: CSAPWPVTLRNTEAFF. CDR3 sequence (DNA): TGCAGTGCTCCCTGGCCTGTTACGTTACGGAACACTGAAGCTTTCTTT.